One and the same sample provided the 5 T cell receptor beta chains below, sequenced in a study of T cell clones after liver transplantation. This table comes from immunoSEQ multiplex PCR, and its TCRdb copy is limited to in-frame clones, with some not included. The sample includes tens of thousands of clones, 65% to 85% of them seen just once. Sequencing used CD4+ T cells from blood, obtained approximately 3.5 years after liver transplant. All receptors come from a human patient who received a liver transplant. Some of the T cells may derive from the graft donor.

The rearrangement links TRBV28 to TRBJ1-2; 11 bases match TRBD1. The CDR3 is 16 residues long. The germline V gene encodes CDR1 MDHEN and CDR2 SYDVKM. J gave up 4 bases and V 7 bases, and 11 bases lay outside the gene matches. CDR3 in amino acids: CASTPPDRGRSYGYTF. The CDR3 DNA sequence: TGTGCCAGCACCCCGCCGGACAGGGGGCGCAGCTATGGCTACACCTTC.

This clone was counted only a few times. The rearrangement links TRBV18 to TRBJ1-1; perhaps TRBD1 as D (5 bases). V dropped 2 bases and J dropped 1 base, with 14 bases sitting between them. The CDR3 has 16 amino acids. Germline CDR1 KGHSH, CDR2 LQKENI. CDR3: CASSPSMGLGNTEAFF. The CDR3 nucleotides are TGTGCCAGCTCACCAAGTATGGGACTCGGGAACACTGAAGCTTTCTTT.

This rearrangement joins TRBV14 to TRBJ2-1; 7 nucleotides align to TRBD2. The CDR3 consists of 15 residues. The trim removed 4 bases at V and 0 bases at J, leaving 3 bases unmatched. From germline, CDR1 is SGHDN and CDR2 FVKESK. The CDR3 region has the DNA TGTGCCAGCAGCCCTTGGACTAGCTCCTACAATGAGCAGTTCTTC. It codes for CASSPWTSSYNEQFF.

The chain couples TRBV27 to TRBJ2-1; 11 bases map to TRBD2. This CDR3 is built from 15 residues. The trim removed 6 bases at V and 6 bases at J, leaving 7 bases unmatched. Germline V CDR1 and CDR2: MNHEY, SMNVEV (reference sequence). The CDR3 reads CASSRYTSGSNEQFF. The CDR3 DNA reads as TGTGCCAGCAGCCGATATACTAGCGGGAGCAATGAGCAGTTCTTC.

The rearrangement uses TRBV5-1 and TRBJ2-1, with 10 bases fitting TRBD2. The V gene's germline CDR1 is SGHRS and CDR2 YFSETQ. The CDR3 has 16 residues. J was trimmed by 1 base and V by 4 bases; bases with no gene match: 5. CDR3 loop: CASSLQTSGSYNEQFF. The CDR3, as DNA: TGCGCCAGCAGCCTCCAGACTAGCGGGTCCTACAATGAGCAGTTCTTC.